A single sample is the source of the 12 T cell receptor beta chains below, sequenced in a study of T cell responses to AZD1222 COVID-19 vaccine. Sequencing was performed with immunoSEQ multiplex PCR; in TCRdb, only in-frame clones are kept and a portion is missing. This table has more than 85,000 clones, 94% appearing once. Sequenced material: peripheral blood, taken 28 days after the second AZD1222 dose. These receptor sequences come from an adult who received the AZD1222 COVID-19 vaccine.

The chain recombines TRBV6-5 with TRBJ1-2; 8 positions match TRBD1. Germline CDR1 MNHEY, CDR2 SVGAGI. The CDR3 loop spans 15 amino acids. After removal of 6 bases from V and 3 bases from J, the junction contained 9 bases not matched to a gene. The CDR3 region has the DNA TGTGCCAGCAGCGCAACAGGGGGAGCGGACTATGGCTACACCTTC. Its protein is CASSATGGADYGYTF.

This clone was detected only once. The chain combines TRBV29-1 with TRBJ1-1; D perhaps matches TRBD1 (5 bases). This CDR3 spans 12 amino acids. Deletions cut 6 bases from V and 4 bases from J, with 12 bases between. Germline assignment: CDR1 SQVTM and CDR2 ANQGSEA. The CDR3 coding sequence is TGCAGCGTCCTGACAGTGGTCACTGAAGCTTTCTTT. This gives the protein CSVLTVVTEAFF. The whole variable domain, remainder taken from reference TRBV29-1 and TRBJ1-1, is SAVISQKPSRDICQRGTSLTIQCQVDSQVTMMFWYRQQPGQSLTLIATANQGSEATYESGFVIDKFPISRPNLTFSTLTVSNMSPEDSSIYLCSVLTVVTEAFFGQGTRLTVV.

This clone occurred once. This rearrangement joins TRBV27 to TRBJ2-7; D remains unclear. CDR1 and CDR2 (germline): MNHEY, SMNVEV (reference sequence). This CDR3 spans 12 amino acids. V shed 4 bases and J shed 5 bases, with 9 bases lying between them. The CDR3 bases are TGTGCCAGCAGTTCGTGGGAACACGAGCAGTACTTC. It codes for CASSSWEHEQYF.

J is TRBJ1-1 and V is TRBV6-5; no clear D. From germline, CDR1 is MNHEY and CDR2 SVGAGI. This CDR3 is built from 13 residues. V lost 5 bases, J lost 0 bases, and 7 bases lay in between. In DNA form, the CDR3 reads TGTGCCAGCAGTCGGACGGTGAACACTGAAGCTTTCTTT. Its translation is CASSRTVNTEAFF.

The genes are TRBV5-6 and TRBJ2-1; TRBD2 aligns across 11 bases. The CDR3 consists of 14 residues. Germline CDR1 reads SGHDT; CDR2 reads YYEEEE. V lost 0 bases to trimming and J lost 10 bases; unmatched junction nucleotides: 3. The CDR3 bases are TGTGCCAGCAGCTTGGGACTAGCGGGGCGGGAGCAGTTCTTC. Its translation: CASSLGLAGREQFF.

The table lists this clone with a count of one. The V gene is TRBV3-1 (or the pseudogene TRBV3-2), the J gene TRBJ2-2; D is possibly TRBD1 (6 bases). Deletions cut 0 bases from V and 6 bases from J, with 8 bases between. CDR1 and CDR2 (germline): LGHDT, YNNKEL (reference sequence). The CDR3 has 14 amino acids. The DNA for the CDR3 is TGTGCCAGCAGCCAAGAGGGGGCGGCCGGGGAGCTGTTTTTT. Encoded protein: CASSQEGAAGELFF.

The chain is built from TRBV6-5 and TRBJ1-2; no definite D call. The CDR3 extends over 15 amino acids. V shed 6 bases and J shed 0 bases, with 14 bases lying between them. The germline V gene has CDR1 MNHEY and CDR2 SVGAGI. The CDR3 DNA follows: TGTGCCAGCAGGGCCGGGGTTACTGCTAACTATGGCTACACCTTC. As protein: CASRAGVTANYGYTF.

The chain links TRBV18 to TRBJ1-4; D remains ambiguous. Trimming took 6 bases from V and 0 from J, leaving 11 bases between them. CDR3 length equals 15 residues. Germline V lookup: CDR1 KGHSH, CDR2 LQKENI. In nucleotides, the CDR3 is TGTGCCAGCTCTATTACCGTCGCAACTAATGAAAAACTGTTTTTT. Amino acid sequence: CASSITVATNEKLFF.

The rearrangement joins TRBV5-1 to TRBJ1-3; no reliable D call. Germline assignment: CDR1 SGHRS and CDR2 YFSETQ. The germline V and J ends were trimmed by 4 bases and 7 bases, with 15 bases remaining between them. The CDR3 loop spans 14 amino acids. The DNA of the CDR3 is TGCGCCAGCAGCAGAACCCCAGGATTCAACACCATATATTTT. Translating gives CASSRTPGFNTIYF.

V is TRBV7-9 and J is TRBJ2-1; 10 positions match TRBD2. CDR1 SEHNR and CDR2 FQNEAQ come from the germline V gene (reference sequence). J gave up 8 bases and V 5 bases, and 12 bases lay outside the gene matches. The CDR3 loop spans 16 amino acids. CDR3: CASSPQASGSLDEQFF. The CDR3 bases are TGTGCCAGCAGCCCCCAGGCTAGCGGGAGTCTTGATGAGCAGTTCTTC. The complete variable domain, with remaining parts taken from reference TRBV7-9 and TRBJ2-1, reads DTGVSQNPRHKITKRGQNVTFRCDPISEHNRLYWYRQTLGQGPEFLTYFQNEAQLEKSRLLSDRFSAERPKGSFSTLEIQRTEQGDSAMYLCASSPQASGSLDEQFFGPGTRLTVL.

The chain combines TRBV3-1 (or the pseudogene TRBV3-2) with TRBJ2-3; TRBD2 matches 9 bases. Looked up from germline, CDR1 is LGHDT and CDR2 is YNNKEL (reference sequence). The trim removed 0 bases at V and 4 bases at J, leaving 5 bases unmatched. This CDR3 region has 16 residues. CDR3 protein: CASSQDAGGVPDTQYF. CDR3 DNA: TGTGCCAGCAGCCAAGATGCGGGAGGGGTCCCAGATACGCAGTATTTT.

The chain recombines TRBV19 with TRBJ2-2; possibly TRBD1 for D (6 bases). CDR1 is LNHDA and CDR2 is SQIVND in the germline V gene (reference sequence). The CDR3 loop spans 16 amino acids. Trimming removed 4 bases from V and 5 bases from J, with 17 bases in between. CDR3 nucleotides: TGTGCCAGTAGTACCTCGGACAGCTTGGTTACCGGGGAGCTGTTTTTT. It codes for CASSTSDSLVTGELFF.